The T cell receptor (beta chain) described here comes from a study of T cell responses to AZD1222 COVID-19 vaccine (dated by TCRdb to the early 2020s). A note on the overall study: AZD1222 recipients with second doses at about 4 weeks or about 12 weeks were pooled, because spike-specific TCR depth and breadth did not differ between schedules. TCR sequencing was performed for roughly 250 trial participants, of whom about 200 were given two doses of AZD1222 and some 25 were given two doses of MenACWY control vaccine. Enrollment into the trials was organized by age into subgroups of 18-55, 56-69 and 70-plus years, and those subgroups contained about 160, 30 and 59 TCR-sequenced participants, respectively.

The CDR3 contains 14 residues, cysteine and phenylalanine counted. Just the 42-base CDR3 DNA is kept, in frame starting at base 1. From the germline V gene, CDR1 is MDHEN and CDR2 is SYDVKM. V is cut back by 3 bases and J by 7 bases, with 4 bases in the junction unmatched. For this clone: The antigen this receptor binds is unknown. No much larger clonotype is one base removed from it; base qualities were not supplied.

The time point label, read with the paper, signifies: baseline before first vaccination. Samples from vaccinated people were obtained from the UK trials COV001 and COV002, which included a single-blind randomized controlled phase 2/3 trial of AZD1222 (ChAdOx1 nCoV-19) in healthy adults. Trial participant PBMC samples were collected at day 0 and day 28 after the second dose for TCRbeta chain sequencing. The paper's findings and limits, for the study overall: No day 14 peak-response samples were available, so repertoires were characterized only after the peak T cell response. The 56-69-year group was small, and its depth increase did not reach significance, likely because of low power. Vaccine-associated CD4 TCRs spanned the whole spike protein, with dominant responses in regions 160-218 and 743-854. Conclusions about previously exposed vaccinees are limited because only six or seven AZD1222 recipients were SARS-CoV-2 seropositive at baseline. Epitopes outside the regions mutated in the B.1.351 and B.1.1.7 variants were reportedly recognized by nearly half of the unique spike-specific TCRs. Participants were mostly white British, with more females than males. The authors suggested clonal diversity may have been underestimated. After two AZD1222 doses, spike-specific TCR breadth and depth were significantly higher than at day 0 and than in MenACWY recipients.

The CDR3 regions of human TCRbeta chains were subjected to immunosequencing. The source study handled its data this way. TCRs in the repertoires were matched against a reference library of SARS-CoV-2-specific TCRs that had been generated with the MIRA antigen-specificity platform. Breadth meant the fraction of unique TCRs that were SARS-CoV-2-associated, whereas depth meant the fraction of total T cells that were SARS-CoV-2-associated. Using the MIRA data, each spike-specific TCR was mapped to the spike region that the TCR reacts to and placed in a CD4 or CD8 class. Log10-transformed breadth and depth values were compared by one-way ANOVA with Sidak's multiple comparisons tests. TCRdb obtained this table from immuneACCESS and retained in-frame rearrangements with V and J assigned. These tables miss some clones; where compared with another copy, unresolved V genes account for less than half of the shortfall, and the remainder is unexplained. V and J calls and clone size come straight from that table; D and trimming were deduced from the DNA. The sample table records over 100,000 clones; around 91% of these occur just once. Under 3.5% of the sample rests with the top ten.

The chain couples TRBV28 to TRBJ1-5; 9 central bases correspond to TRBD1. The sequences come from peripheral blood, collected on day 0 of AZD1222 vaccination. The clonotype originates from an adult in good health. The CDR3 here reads CASSLWDRVQPQHF. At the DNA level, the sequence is TGTGCCAGCAGTTTGTGGGACAGGGTCCAGCCCCAGCATTTT. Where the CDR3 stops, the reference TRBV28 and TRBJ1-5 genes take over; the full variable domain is DVKVTQSSRYLVKRTGEKVFLECVQDMDHENMFWYRQDPGLGLRLIYFSYDVKMKEKGDIPEGYSVSREKKERFSLILESASTNQTSMYLCASSLWDRVQPQHFGDGTRLSIL.